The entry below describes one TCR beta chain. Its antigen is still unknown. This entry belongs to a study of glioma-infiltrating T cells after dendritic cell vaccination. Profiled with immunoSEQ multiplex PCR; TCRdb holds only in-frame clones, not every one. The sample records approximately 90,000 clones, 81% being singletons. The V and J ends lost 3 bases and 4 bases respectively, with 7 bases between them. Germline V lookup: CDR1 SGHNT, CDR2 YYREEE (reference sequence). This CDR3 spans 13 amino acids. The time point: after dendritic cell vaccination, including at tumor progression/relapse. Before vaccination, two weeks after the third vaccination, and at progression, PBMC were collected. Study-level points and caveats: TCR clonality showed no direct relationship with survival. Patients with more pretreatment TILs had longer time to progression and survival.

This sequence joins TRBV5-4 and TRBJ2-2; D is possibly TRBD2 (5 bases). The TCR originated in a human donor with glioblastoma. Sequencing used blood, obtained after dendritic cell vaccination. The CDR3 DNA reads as TGTGCCAGCAGCTATGGAGGCACCGGGGAGCTGTTTTTT. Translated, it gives CASSYGGTGELFF.